A single sample gave rise to the 14 T cell receptor beta chains below, sequenced in a study of blood T cell repertoires in COVID-19. Clones were sequenced by immunoSEQ multiplex PCR, and TCRdb holds only the in-frame ones, with some missing. The sample has 120,000 or so clones, over 70% seen once. Input material: peripheral blood. The receptor source for this set is a woman in her 70s with acute or convalescent COVID-19.

The chain combines TRBV5-1 with TRBJ1-4, with D unresolved. The CDR3 loop spans 12 amino acids. Per germline, CDR1 SGHRS and CDR2 YFSETQ. The V and J ends lost 3 bases and 5 bases respectively, with 5 bases between them. CDR3 nucleotides: TGCGCCAGCAGCTCCTCCAATGAAAAACTGTTTTTT. It yields the protein CASSSSNEKLFF.

The chain carries TRBV7-9 and TRBJ1-4, with 8 bases lining up with TRBD1. This CDR3 comprises 16 residues. With V trimmed by 5 bases and J by 8 bases, 13 bases remained unmatched. Looked up from germline, CDR1 is SEHNR and CDR2 is FQNEAQ (reference sequence). This CDR3 is CASSLGQGGRLEKLFF. DNA for the CDR3: TGTGCCAGCAGCCTCGGACAGGGCGGCCGTTTAGAAAAACTGTTTTTT.

The CDR3 DNA is TGCGCCAGCAGCTTGGAAGAAGCAGGGGGCGAGACCCAGTACTTC. As protein: CASSLEEAGGETQYF. J is TRBJ2-5 and V is TRBV5-1; 8 bases align to TRBD1. Germline lookup yields CDR1 SGHRS and CDR2 YFSETQ. V lost 0 bases to trimming and J lost 5 bases; unmatched junction nucleotides: 6. The CDR3 runs to 15 residues.

The J gene is TRBJ2-5, the V gene TRBV6-1; 9 bases are shared with TRBD2. Losses at the gene ends were 2 bases for V and 5 bases for J; bases not matched to a gene: 6. Germline CDR1 is MNHNS and CDR2 is SASEGT. This CDR3 comprises 15 residues. As DNA, the CDR3 is TGTGCCAGCAGTGAACTAGCGGGGTTTTACGAGACCCAGTACTTC. This sequence encodes CASSELAGFYETQYF.

This chain joins TRBV7-2 and TRBJ1-2; 10 nucleotides line up with TRBD1. V shed 4 bases, J shed 2 bases, and the junction held 4 bases outside the gene matches. The CDR3 extends over 15 amino acids. Germline values: CDR1 SGHTA, CDR2 FQGNSA. For the CDR3, the DNA is TGTGCCAGCAGCTCTCGGACAGGGGGGAACTATGGCTACACCTTC. Its translation is CASSSRTGGNYGYTF.

V gene TRBV10-2 combines with J gene TRBJ2-3, with 8 bases identical to TRBD2. CDR1 and CDR2 (germline): WSHSY, SAAADI. The length of the CDR3 is 15 residues. The V segment lost 7 bases and the J segment 8 bases; nucleotides outside the gene matches: 14. The CDR3 spells CASMPPAGGPPTQYF. The CDR3 DNA reads TGCGCCAGCATGCCCCCGGCGGGGGGCCCGCCTACGCAGTATTTT.

This rearrangement joins TRBV6-1 to TRBJ1-2; tentative D call: TRBD1 (6 bases). Per the germline V gene, CDR1 is MNHNS and CDR2 is SASEGT. V gave up 1 base and J gave up 5 bases, with 11 bases separating them. The CDR3 sequence is 14 residues long. CDR3 amino acids: CASSEVQGLYGYTF. Written as DNA, the CDR3 is TGTGCCAGCAGTGAAGTACAGGGATTGTATGGCTACACCTTC.

This clone was recorded a few times. CDR3 sequence: CASRPGTGSNYGYTF. CDR3 DNA: TGTGCCAGCAGGCCCGGGACAGGGTCCAACTATGGCTACACCTTC. This chain uses TRBV2 with TRBJ1-2; TRBD1 matches at 9 bases. This CDR3 comprises 15 residues. J lost 2 bases, V lost 6 bases, and 7 bases had no gene match. The V gene's germline CDR1 is SNHLY and CDR2 FYNNEI.

V usage is TRBV2 and J usage is TRBJ1-1; D is perhaps TRBD1 (6 bases). This CDR3 is 15 amino acids long. CDR1 is SNHLY, CDR2 FYNNEI, per germline. With 5 bases removed from V and 1 base from J, the gap between germline ends came to 14 bases. The CDR3 sequence is CASSPTTGGNTEAFF. Here the CDR3 DNA reads TGTGCCAGCAGTCCAACGACAGGAGGGAACACTGAAGCTTTCTTT.

The rearrangement joins TRBV5-1 to TRBJ1-3; 8 positions match TRBD1. The CDR3 totals 16 residues. With V trimmed by 4 bases and J by 0 bases, 6 bases remained unmatched. CDR1 and CDR2 (germline): SGHRS, YFSETQ. Here the CDR3 reads CASSLGQGSSGNTIYF. DNA of the CDR3: TGCGCCAGCAGCCTAGGACAGGGAAGCTCTGGAAACACCATATATTTT.

The chain employs TRBV19 and TRBJ1-1; 7 nucleotides line up with TRBD1. Germline V gives CDR1 LNHDA, CDR2 SQIVND (reference sequence). Germline trimming cut 7 bases from V and 4 bases from J; bases unmatched to any gene: 6. The CDR3 loop spans 13 amino acids. The CDR3 loop is CASNDRVGTEAFF. The CDR3 DNA is TGTGCCAGTAATGACAGGGTGGGCACTGAAGCTTTCTTT.

The chain recombines TRBV6-5 with TRBJ2-1, with D possibly TRBD1 on 5 matching bases. This CDR3 contains 13 residues. Between the trimmed V and J ends, which lost 9 bases and 4 bases, there was a span of 13 bases. Germline CDR1 reads MNHEY; CDR2 reads SVGAGI. For the CDR3, the DNA is TGTGCCAGTCGGTGGGGCAGTTACAATGAGCAGTTCTTC. This encodes CASRWGSYNEQFF.

V usage is TRBV5-4 and J usage is TRBJ1-1; maybe TRBD1 (5 bases). With 5 bases removed from V and 5 bases from J, the gap between germline ends came to 13 bases. Germline assignment: CDR1 SGHNT and CDR2 YYREEE (reference sequence). This CDR3 is 13 amino acids long. The CDR3 bases are TGTGCCAGCAGACGGACACCCGAGACTGAAGCTTTCTTT. Its translation: CASRRTPETEAFF.

The V and J genes are TRBV11-2 and TRBJ2-1; possible D gene TRBD1, 5 bases. The CDR3 loop spans 16 amino acids. Germline loops: CDR1 SGHAT, CDR2 FQNNGV. Between the trimmed V and J ends, which lost 0 bases and 6 bases, there was a span of 15 bases. This chain's CDR3 is CASSLEIRGFANEQFF. The DNA for the CDR3 is TGTGCCAGCAGCTTAGAAATAAGGGGCTTCGCCAATGAGCAGTTCTTC.